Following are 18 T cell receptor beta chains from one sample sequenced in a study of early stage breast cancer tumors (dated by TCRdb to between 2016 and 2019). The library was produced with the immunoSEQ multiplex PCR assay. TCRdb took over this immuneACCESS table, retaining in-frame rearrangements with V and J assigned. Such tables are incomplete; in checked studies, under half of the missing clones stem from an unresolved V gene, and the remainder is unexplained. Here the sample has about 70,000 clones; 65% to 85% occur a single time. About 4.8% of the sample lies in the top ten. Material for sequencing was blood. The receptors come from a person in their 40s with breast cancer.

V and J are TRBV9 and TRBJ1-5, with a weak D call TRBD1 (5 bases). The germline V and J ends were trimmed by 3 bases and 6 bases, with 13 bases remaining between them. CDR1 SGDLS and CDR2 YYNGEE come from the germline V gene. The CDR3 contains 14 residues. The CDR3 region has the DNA TGTGCCAGCAGCGCGGGGAGTGGGGGTCAGCCCCAGCATTTT. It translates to CASSAGSGGQPQHF.

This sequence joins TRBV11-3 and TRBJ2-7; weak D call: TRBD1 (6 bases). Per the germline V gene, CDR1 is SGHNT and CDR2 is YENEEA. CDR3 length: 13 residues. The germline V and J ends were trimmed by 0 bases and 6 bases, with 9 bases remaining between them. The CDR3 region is CASSLDRGSEQYF. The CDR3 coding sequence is TGTGCCAGCAGCTTAGACAGGGGAAGCGAGCAGTACTTC.

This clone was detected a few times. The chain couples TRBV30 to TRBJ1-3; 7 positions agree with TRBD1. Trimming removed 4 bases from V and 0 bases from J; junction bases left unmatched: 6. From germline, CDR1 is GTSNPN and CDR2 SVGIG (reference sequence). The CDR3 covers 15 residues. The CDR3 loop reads CAWKRDRTSGNTIYF. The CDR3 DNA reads TGTGCCTGGAAGAGGGACAGAACCTCTGGAAACACCATATATTTT.

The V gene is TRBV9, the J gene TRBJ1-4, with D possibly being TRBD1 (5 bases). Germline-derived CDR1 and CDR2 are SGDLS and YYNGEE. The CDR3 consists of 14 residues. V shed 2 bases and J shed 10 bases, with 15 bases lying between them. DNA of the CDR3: TGTGCCAGCAGCGTTCGTCCAGGGACGGGAAAACTGTTTTTT. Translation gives CASSVRPGTGKLFF.

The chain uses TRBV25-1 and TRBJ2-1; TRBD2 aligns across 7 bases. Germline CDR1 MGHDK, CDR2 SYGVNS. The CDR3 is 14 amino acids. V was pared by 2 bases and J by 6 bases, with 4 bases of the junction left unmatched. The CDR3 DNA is TGTGCCAGCAGTGAAAGACTAGCTGGCAATGAGCAGTTCTTC. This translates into CASSERLAGNEQFF.

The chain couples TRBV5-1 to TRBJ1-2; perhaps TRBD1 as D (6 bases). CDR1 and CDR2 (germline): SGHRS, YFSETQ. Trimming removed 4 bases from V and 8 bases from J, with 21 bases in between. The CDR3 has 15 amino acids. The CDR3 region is CASSPDQPGAGGYTF. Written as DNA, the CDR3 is TGCGCCAGCAGCCCAGACCAACCAGGGGCCGGGGGCTACACCTTC.

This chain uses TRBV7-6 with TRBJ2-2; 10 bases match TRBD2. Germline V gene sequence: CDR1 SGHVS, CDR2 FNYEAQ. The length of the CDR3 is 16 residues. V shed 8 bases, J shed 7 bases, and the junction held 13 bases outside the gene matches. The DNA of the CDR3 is TGTGCCAGCGTCCGGGCTAGCGGGAGCATTAGCGGGGAGCTGTTTTTT. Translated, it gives CASVRASGSISGELFF.

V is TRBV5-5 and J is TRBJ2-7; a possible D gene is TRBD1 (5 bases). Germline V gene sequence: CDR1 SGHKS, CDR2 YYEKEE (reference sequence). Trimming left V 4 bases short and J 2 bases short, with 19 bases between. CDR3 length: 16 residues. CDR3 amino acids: CASSAIPMTVAYEQYF. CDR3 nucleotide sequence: TGTGCCAGCAGCGCTATCCCAATGACAGTCGCCTACGAGCAGTACTTC.

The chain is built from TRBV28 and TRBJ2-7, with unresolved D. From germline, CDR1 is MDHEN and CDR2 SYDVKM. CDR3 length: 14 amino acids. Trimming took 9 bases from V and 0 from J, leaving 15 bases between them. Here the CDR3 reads CASKRVHSSYEQYF. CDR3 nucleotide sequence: TGTGCCAGTAAGCGAGTCCACAGCTCCTACGAGCAGTACTTC.

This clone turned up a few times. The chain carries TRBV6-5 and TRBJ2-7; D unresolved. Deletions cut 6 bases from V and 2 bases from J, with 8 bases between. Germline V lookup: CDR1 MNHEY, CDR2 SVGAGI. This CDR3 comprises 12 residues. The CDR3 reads CASSNSPYEQYF. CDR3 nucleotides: TGTGCCAGCAGCAATTCCCCCTACGAGCAGTACTTC.

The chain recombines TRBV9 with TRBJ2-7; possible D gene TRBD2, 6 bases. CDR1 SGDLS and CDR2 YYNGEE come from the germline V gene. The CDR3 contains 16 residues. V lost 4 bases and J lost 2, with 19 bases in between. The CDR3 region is CASSSSEVGSTYEQYF. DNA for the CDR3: TGTGCCAGCAGCTCGTCCGAGGTCGGGAGTACCTACGAGCAGTACTTC.

CDR3 DNA sequence: TGTGCCAGCAGTTTATCAGCTGGGACTAGCGGGAGGGATACGCAGTATTTT. This sequence encodes CASSLSAGTSGRDTQYF. V is TRBV27 and J is TRBJ2-3, with 15 nucleotides matching TRBD2. This CDR3 comprises 17 residues. The V gene end was trimmed by 0 bases and the J gene end by 6 bases; junction bases not matched to a gene: 4. The germline CDR1 and CDR2 sequences are MNHEY and SMNVEV (reference sequence).

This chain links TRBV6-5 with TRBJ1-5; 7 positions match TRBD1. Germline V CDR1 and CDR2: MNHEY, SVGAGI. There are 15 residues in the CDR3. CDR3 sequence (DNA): TGTGCTTCCTACAGGGGTTCGGAAGGCAATCAGCCCCAGCATTTT. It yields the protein CASYRGSEGNQPQHF.

The CDR3 coding sequence is TGTGCCAGCAGCGCTACCGCGGGCCGACGGGTGACGACAGATACGCAGTATTTT. Translating it yields CASSATAGRRVTTDTQYF. The J gene is TRBJ2-3, the V gene TRBV9, with D possibly matching TRBD2 (5 bases). This CDR3 contains 18 residues. Trimming took 3 bases from V and 3 from J, leaving 23 bases between them. Germline lookup yields CDR1 SGDLS and CDR2 YYNGEE.

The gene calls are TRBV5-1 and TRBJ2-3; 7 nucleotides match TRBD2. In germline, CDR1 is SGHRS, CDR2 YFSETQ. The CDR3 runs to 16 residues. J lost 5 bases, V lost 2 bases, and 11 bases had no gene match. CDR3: CASSFASGTGVDTQYF. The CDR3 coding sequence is TGCGCCAGCAGCTTTGCTAGCGGTACAGGAGTAGATACGCAGTATTTT.

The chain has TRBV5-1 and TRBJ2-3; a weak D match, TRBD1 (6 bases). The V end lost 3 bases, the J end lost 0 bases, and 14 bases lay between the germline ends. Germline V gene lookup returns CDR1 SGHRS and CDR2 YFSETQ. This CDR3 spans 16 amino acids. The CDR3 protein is CASSWRQASSTDTQYF. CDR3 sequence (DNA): TGCGCCAGCAGCTGGAGACAGGCCTCTAGCACAGATACGCAGTATTTT.

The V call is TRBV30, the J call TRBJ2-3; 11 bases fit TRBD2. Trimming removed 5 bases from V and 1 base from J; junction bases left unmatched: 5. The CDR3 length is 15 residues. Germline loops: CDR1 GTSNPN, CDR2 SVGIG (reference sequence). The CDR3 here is CAWQAGLAGTDTQYF. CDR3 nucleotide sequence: TGTGCCTGGCAGGCGGGACTAGCGGGCACAGATACGCAGTATTTT.

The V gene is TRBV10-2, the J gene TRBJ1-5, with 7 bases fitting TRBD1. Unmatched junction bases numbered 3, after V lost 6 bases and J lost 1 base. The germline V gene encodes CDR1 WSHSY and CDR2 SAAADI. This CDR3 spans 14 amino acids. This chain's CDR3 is CASSPGQSNQPQHF. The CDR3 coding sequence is TGCGCCAGCAGCCCGGGACAGAGCAATCAGCCCCAGCATTTT.